This T cell receptor beta chain appears in the sequencing data of a study of control samples from healthy donors and cancer patients. V was pared by 3 bases and J by 6 bases, with 8 bases of the junction left unmatched. This CDR3 region has 15 residues. Germline V CDR1 and CDR2: SGHRS, YFSETQ. Assay: immunoSEQ multiplex PCR; the TCRdb copy retains only in-frame clones and omits some. Here the sample spans roughly 84,000 clones, about nine tenths being singletons. The sequenced material came from blood. This clonotype was sampled from a man aged 45-60 years in good health. The chain carries TRBV5-1 and TRBJ2-2; 7 bases match TRBD1. CDR3 coding DNA: TGCGCCAGCAGCTCGTCCACAGGGGCGGCCGGGGAGCTGTTTTTT. Translation gives CASSSSTGAAGELFF.